Each of the 32 T cell receptor beta chains below was sequenced from the same sample in a study of T-cell reconstitution after alpha-beta-depleted transplantation in children. A TCRbeta library incorporating unique molecular identifiers was prepared. A single record per CDR3 protein comes from TCRdb applying MiXCR to the PCR reads. The sample shows about 500,000 distinct CDR3 sequences, approximately 32% of them seen only once. This specimen consisted of PBMCs from the stem cell graft donor, obtained from the stem cell graft. The receptors were gathered from a human donor who donated a stem cell graft to a child with aplastic anemia.

V is TRBV2 and J is TRBJ1-1; D gene uncertain. In germline, CDR1 is SNHLY, CDR2 FYNNEI. The ends were cut back, 6 bases at V and 3 bases at J, with 14 bases in the middle. The CDR3 has 14 residues. CDR3 in amino acids: CASSQVATDTEAFF. The DNA for the CDR3 is TGTGCCAGCAGCCAAGTGGCGACGGACACTGAAGCTTTCTTT.

CDR3 sequence: CAWSVNRVNTEAFF. DNA for the CDR3: TGTGCCTGGAGTGTAAACAGGGTGAACACTGAAGCTTTCTTT. The chain is built from TRBV30 and TRBJ1-1, with D perhaps matching TRBD1 (6 bases). Between the trimmed V and J ends, which lost 0 bases and 0 bases, there was a span of 8 bases. This CDR3 is 14 amino acids long. In germline, CDR1 is GTSNPN, CDR2 SVGIG (reference sequence).

The chain carries TRBV4-2 and TRBJ1-4; a possible D gene is TRBD1 (5 bases). V shed 0 bases and J shed 8 bases, with 13 bases lying between them. The CDR3 covers 15 residues. The germline V gene has CDR1 LGHNA and CDR2 YNFKEQ. The CDR3 protein is CASSQDRGAAEKLFF. The CDR3 DNA sequence: TGTGCCAGCAGCCAAGACCGGGGCGCAGCGGAAAAACTGTTTTTT.

V usage is TRBV30 and J usage is TRBJ1-3, with D unclear. CDR3 length: 13 residues. Germline CDR1 and CDR2: GTSNPN and SVGIG (reference sequence). V lost 5 bases to trimming and J lost 3 bases, with 11 bases between them. This CDR3 is CAWQPAVGNTIYF. CDR3 DNA: TGTGCCTGGCAGCCCGCGGTTGGAAACACCATATATTTT.

The rearrangement uses TRBV5-1 and TRBJ2-2; 9 nucleotides agree with TRBD1. V lost 5 bases and J lost 3; bases outside the gene matches: 2. Germline lookup yields CDR1 SGHRS and CDR2 YFSETQ. The CDR3 covers 14 residues. CDR3 amino acids: CASRDRGDTGELFF. The DNA of the CDR3 is TGCGCCAGCAGGGACAGGGGTGACACCGGGGAGCTGTTTTTT.

This clonotype was observed a handful of times. V and J are TRBV5-1 and TRBJ2-5; 7 nucleotides align to TRBD1. Germline lookup yields CDR1 SGHRS and CDR2 YFSETQ. There are 14 residues in the CDR3. The junction had 11 bases not matched to a gene; V was cut back by 5 bases and J by 7 bases. CDR3 nucleotides: TGCGCCAGCAGATGGGACAGTACTTCGTGGACCCAGTACTTC. Translation gives CASRWDSTSWTQYF.

This clonotype was observed a handful of times. The rearrangement links TRBV12-3 or TRBV12-4 to TRBJ1-3; the D is unclear. The ends were cut back, 3 bases at V and 0 bases at J, with 12 bases in the middle. The CDR3 runs to 16 residues. CDR3 coding DNA: TGTGCCAGCAGTTTGGAGGCGGGTTTCTCTGGAAACACCATATATTTT. Amino acids: CASSLEAGFSGNTIYF.

The J gene is TRBJ1-2, the V gene TRBV27; tentatively, D is TRBD1 (6 bases). Germline V CDR1 and CDR2: MNHEY, SMNVEV (reference sequence). The CDR3 totals 13 residues. Between the trimmed V and J ends, which lost 5 bases and 8 bases, there was a span of 15 bases. In nucleotides, the CDR3 is TGTGCCAGCAGTACTGACAGGACGGAGGGCTACACCTTC. Translating it yields CASSTDRTEGYTF.

The chain employs TRBV12-3 or TRBV12-4 and TRBJ2-1; 13 bases agree with TRBD2. The trim removed 6 bases at V and 4 bases at J, leaving 3 bases unmatched. This CDR3 contains 15 residues. In DNA, the CDR3 is TGTGCCAGCAGCCAGACTAGCGGGAGGTACAATGAGCAGTTCTTC. Protein sequence: CASSQTSGRYNEQFF.

The chain employs TRBV20-1 and TRBJ2-7, with D unclear. The CDR3 totals 11 residues. Trimming shortened V by 3 bases and J by 3 bases, and 6 bases separated the two germline ends. Germline V gene data show CDR1 as DFQATT and CDR2 as SNEGSKA (reference sequence). CDR3 sequence reads: CSARKNYEQYF. The CDR3 DNA sequence: TGCAGTGCTAGGAAAAACTACGAGCAGTACTTC.

The J gene is TRBJ1-2, the V gene TRBV6-6, with D hard to call. The CDR3 length is 13 residues. Germline lookup yields CDR1 MNHNY and CDR2 SVGAGI (reference sequence). Deletions cut 6 bases from V and 8 bases from J, with 16 bases between. The CDR3 region has the DNA TGTGCCAGCAGCCTCCGTCCAGAGGACGGCTACACCTTC. Protein: CASSLRPEDGYTF.

The V call is TRBV18, the J call TRBJ2-7; the D gene could be TRBD1 or TRBD2 (5 bases each). V was trimmed by 6 bases and J by 7 bases, leaving 16 bases between them. Germline CDR1 KGHSH, CDR2 LQKENI. This CDR3 is built from 13 residues. DNA of the CDR3: TGTGCCAGCTCCCCGGGGCAGGCGTGGGAGCAGTACGTC. As protein: CASSPGQAWEQYV.

CDR3 DNA: TGCAGTGCTAGAATCAGCAATCAGCCCCAGCATTTT. The encoded protein is CSARISNQPQHF. The gene calls are TRBV20-1 and TRBJ1-5; D is ambiguous. Germline V gives CDR1 DFQATT, CDR2 SNEGSKA (reference sequence). The V gene lost 2 bases and the J gene lost 1 base, with 3 bases spanning the gap. This CDR3 is 12 amino acids long.

This clonotype came up a few times. The V and J genes are TRBV20-1 and TRBJ2-1; D uncertain. The germline V and J ends were trimmed by 0 bases and 6 bases, with 18 bases remaining between them. Germline values: CDR1 DFQATT, CDR2 SNEGSKA (reference sequence). The CDR3 has 16 amino acids. Written as DNA, the CDR3 is TGCAGTGCTAGAGATCCTGGGTCCAAGGGATCCAATGAGCAGTTCTTC. This encodes CSARDPGSKGSNEQFF.

The chain couples TRBV30 to TRBJ2-5, with no clear D. From germline, CDR1 is GTSNPN and CDR2 SVGIG (reference sequence). The CDR3 extends over 13 amino acids. Trimming left V 0 bases short and J 9 bases short, with 14 bases between. CDR3 DNA: TGTGCCTGGAGTGTAAGAGACCTTGGAGCCCAGTACTTC. This sequence encodes CAWSVRDLGAQYF.

This clonotype occurred a few times. The V and J genes are TRBV5-1 and TRBJ1-1, with D perhaps matching TRBD1 (6 bases). Germline assignment: CDR1 SGHRS and CDR2 YFSETQ. Trimming left V 3 bases short and J 5 bases short, with 14 bases between. The CDR3 covers 14 residues. The CDR3 DNA follows: TGCGCCAGCAGCTCCCGGGACACCATAACTGAAGCTTTCTTT. This codes for CASSSRDTITEAFF. The full variable domain, completed using reference TRBV5-1 and TRBJ1-1, is KAGVTQTPRYLIKTRGQQVTLSCSPISGHRSVSWYQQTPGQGLQFLFEYFSETQRNKGNFPGRFSGRQFSNSRSEMNVSTLELGDSALYLCASSSRDTITEAFFGQGTRLTVV.

A few counts support this clonotype. The chain carries TRBV6-1 and TRBJ1-2, with TRBD1 matching 9 bases. There are 14 residues in the CDR3. Germline CDR1 reads MNHNS; CDR2 reads SASEGT. V gave up 5 bases and J gave up 2 bases; unmatched junction bases: 3. CDR3 bases: TGTGCCAGCAGTACGGGACAGGGCAACTATGGCTACACCTTC. This translates into CASSTGQGNYGYTF.

This chain connects TRBV12-3 or TRBV12-4 to TRBJ2-1; no clear D. This CDR3 comprises 14 residues. V lost 6 bases, J lost 2 bases, and 11 bases lay in between. As DNA, the CDR3 is TGTGCCAGCAGGGGTACCCCGACCTACAATGAGCAGTTCTTC. Translating it yields CASRGTPTYNEQFF.

The J gene is TRBJ2-3, the V gene TRBV5-4; 7 bases fit TRBD2. With 3 bases clipped from V and 0 bases from J, the junction kept 7 bases outside the gene matches. CDR3 length equals 16 residues. Germline V gene lookup returns CDR1 SGHNT and CDR2 YYREEE (reference sequence). The CDR3 region is CASSWGGEASTDTQYF. The CDR3 DNA reads TGTGCCAGCAGCTGGGGAGGGGAGGCTAGCACAGATACGCAGTATTTT.

The V and J genes are TRBV28 and TRBJ2-7, with TRBD1 as a possible D gene (6 bases). CDR3 length: 12 residues. Trimming cost V 6 bases and J 3 bases, with 9 bases left between them. The germline CDR1 and CDR2 sequences are MDHEN and SYDVKM. The CDR3 nucleotides are TGTGCCAGCAGAGGACAGCACTACGAGCAGTACTTC. Protein sequence: CASRGQHYEQYF.

A few counts support this clonotype. The CDR3: CAWSMGASAEAFF. Written as DNA, the CDR3 is TGTGCCTGGAGTATGGGTGCGAGCGCTGAAGCTTTCTTT. The chain combines TRBV30 with TRBJ1-1; D uncertain. The V end was cut by 2 bases, the J end by 6 bases, with 13 bases between. CDR3 length: 13 residues. Per the germline V gene, CDR1 is GTSNPN and CDR2 is SVGIG (reference sequence).

This clonotype has more than one count but fewer than ten. V usage is TRBV4-3 and J usage is TRBJ2-2; TRBD2 matches at 7 bases. V was pared by 4 bases and J by 6 bases, with 14 bases of the junction left unmatched. CDR3 length: 17 residues. Germline assignment: CDR1 LGHNA and CDR2 YSLEER. The CDR3 sequence is CASSRSLTGGGAGELFF. The DNA for the CDR3 is TGCGCCAGCAGCCGATCTCTGACGGGAGGAGGAGCCGGGGAGCTGTTTTTT.

This clonotype was observed a handful of times. This chain uses TRBV28 with TRBJ2-5, with D tentatively TRBD2 (6 bases). The V and J ends lost 6 bases and 5 bases respectively, with 19 bases between them. The length of the CDR3 is 15 residues. Germline values: CDR1 MDHEN, CDR2 SYDVKM. The CDR3 nucleotides are TGTGCCAGCAGGACCCCTCAGGGAGGTCAGGAGACCCAGTACTTC. Its translation: CASRTPQGGQETQYF.

V gene TRBV5-1 combines with J gene TRBJ2-7, with D perhaps given as TRBD1 or TRBD2 (5 bases each). Germline V CDR1 and CDR2: SGHRS, YFSETQ. V lost 0 bases to trimming and J lost 2 bases, with 12 bases between them. The CDR3 contains 15 residues. The CDR3 here is CASSLAGAGPYEQYF. The CDR3 nucleotides read TGCGCCAGCAGCTTGGCCGGGGCCGGACCCTACGAGCAGTACTTC.

The chain uses TRBV7-2 and TRBJ1-2; D is possibly TRBD1 (6 bases). Trimming left V 5 bases short and J 2 bases short, with 18 bases between. This CDR3 is built from 16 residues. CDR1 and CDR2 from the germline V gene are SGHTA and FQGNSA. The CDR3 is CASSTRQAMANYGYTF. The CDR3 nucleotides read TGTGCCAGCAGCACCCGACAGGCCATGGCGAACTATGGCTACACCTTC.

This chain uses TRBV11-2 with TRBJ2-4; D might be TRBD2 (5 bases). Trimming removed 1 base at V and 3 bases at J, with 19 bases between. The CDR3 runs 18 residues. CDR1 and CDR2 (germline): SGHAT, FQNNGV. CDR3 DNA: TGTGCCAGCAGCTTAGTACGCCGGGGTGGAGATGTCAAAAACATTCAGTACTTC. Encoded protein: CASSLVRRGGDVKNIQYF.

This chain joins TRBV27 and TRBJ2-3; the match to TRBD1 covers 9 bases. This CDR3 region has 18 residues. CDR1 and CDR2 (germline): MNHEY, SMNVEV (reference sequence). J was trimmed by 4 bases and V by 4 bases; bases with no gene match: 15. As DNA, the CDR3 is TGTGCCAGCAGTTCCTCCGGTTTGTGGGACAGGGTACCAGATACGCAGTATTTT. This gives the protein CASSSSGLWDRVPDTQYF.

This clonotype has more than one count but fewer than ten. The chain joins TRBV5-6 to TRBJ2-1, with D unresolved. V dropped 0 bases and J dropped 7 bases, with 14 bases sitting between them. The CDR3 runs 15 residues. CDR1 and CDR2 (germline): SGHDT, YYEEEE. CDR3 region: CASSLGGSIVNEQFF. The CDR3 coding sequence is TGTGCCAGCAGCTTGGGTGGCTCCATCGTGAATGAGCAGTTCTTC.

This rearrangement joins TRBV18 to TRBJ2-5, with TRBD1 identical over 8 bases. Per the germline V gene, CDR1 is KGHSH and CDR2 is LQKENI. V dropped 6 bases and J dropped 1; count of bases not matched to a gene: 1. This CDR3 spans 13 amino acids. The chain's CDR3 is CASSGQAQETQYF. CDR3 nucleotides: TGTGCCAGCTCGGGACAGGCCCAAGAGACCCAGTACTTC.

CDR3: CASSLNSGWETQYF. In nucleotides, the CDR3 is TGTGCCAGCAGCCTTAATTCAGGGTGGGAGACCCAGTACTTC. The chain couples TRBV7-8 to TRBJ2-5, with D perhaps matching TRBD1 (5 bases). V was clipped by 5 bases and J by 5 bases, with 15 bases between them. Germline CDR1 SGHVS, CDR2 FQNEAQ. The CDR3 extends over 14 amino acids.

This clonotype occurred a few times. The chain uses TRBV3-1 and TRBJ1-6; maybe TRBD1 (5 bases). Trimming took off 3 bases at V and 5 bases at J, with 8 bases between the two ends. The CDR3 contains 14 residues. In germline, CDR1 is LGHDT, CDR2 YNNKEL (reference sequence). CDR3 in amino acids: CASSQGTNNSPLHF. The CDR3 nucleotides are TGTGCCAGCAGCCAGGGGACTAATAATTCACCCCTCCACTTT.

The rearrangement joins TRBV7-9 to TRBJ2-7, with 10 positions matching TRBD2. With V trimmed by 3 bases and J by 1 base, 3 bases remained unmatched. Germline V lookup: CDR1 SEHNR, CDR2 FQNEAQ (reference sequence). There are 15 residues in the CDR3. DNA of the CDR3: TGTGCCAGCAGCTTGCTAGCGGGAGTGTCCTACGAGCAGTACTTC. Protein sequence: CASSLLAGVSYEQYF.